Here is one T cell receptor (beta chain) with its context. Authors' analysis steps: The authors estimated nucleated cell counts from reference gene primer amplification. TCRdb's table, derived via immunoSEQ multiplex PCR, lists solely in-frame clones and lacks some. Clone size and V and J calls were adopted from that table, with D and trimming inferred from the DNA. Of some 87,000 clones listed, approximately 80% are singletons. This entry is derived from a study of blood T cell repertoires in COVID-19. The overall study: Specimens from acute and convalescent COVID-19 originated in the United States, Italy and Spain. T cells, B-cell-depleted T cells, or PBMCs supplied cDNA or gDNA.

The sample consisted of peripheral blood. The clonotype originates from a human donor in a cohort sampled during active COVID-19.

Here the CDR3 DNA reads TGTGCCAGCAGCTTAGACGGCGGGGGGCCCCGCCTCGGGGAGCTGTTTTTT. Protein product: CASSLDGGGPRLGELFF. The chain carries TRBV7-2 and TRBJ2-2; 8 nucleotides agree with TRBD2. The V and J ends lost 1 base and 7 bases, in that order; junction bases with no gene match: 11. Germline CDR1 is SGHTA and CDR2 is FQGNSA. The length of the CDR3 is 17 residues.